The T cell receptor (beta chain) under discussion was sequenced for a study of memory CD4+ T cells and cytomegalovirus serostatus. The CDR3 consists of 15 residues. The ends were cut back, 4 bases at V and 0 bases at J, with 11 bases in the middle. Germline loops: CDR1 SGHRS, CDR2 YFSETQ. Single viable CD3+CD4+CD8-CD45RO+ cells were sorted as the memory CD4+ T cells. Repertoires were generated with immunoSEQ multiplex PCR, while TCRdb's copy carries only in-frame clones and drops some. Among about 40,000 clones, more than 75% were seen once, and the ten largest hold approximately 0.8%. V usage is TRBV5-1 and J usage is TRBJ1-5; no definite D call. The sequenced sample was memory CD4+ T cells from blood. The sequence derives from an adult in good health and CMV-seronegative. The CDR3 bases are TGCGCCAGCAGCACGGACGGCTATAGCAATCAGCCCCAGCATTTT. Translation gives CASSTDGYSNQPQHF.